Below, 9 T cell receptor beta chains from the same sample are listed, as sequenced in a study of cytomegalovirus exposure and HLA in healthy donors. Sequencing was performed with immunoSEQ multiplex PCR; in TCRdb, only in-frame clones are kept and a portion is missing. The profile shows 250,000 to 350,000 clones, 80% to 90% of them singletons. Sample: PBMCs. The source is a woman aged 18-30 years in good health and CMV-seronegative.

The genes are TRBV9 and TRBJ2-5; 8 nucleotides match TRBD2. In germline, CDR1 is SGDLS, CDR2 YYNGEE. The CDR3 spans 15 residues. J lost 5 bases, V lost 1 base, and 7 bases had no gene match. CDR3 DNA sequence: TGTGCCAGCAGCGTAAGCGGGAGAGGGGGGGAGACCCAGTACTTC. Amino acids: CASSVSGRGGETQYF.

The chain joins TRBV15 to TRBJ2-1; 7 bases line up with TRBD1. This CDR3 spans 16 amino acids. Germline trimming cut 1 base from V and 5 bases from J; bases unmatched to any gene: 8. The germline V gene has CDR1 LNHNV and CDR2 YYDKDF (reference sequence). The CDR3 DNA reads TGTGCCACCAGCAGAGGGCCCCGGGACAGCCACAATGAGCAGTTCTTC. Translating gives CATSRGPRDSHNEQFF.

This sequence joins TRBV5-4 and TRBJ1-1; D remains unclear. Per germline, CDR1 SGHNT and CDR2 YYREEE (reference sequence). The germline V and J ends were trimmed by 3 bases and 5 bases, with 11 bases remaining between them. CDR3 length: 13 amino acids. The CDR3 DNA reads as TGTGCCAGCAGCTCCCTAGACGGAACTGAAGCTTTCTTT. Protein sequence: CASSSLDGTEAFF.

This clone occurred once. The gene calls are TRBV6-6 and TRBJ2-2, with a tentative D call TRBD1 (6 bases). CDR3 length: 14 amino acids. V shed 6 bases and J shed 2 bases, with 10 bases lying between them. In germline, CDR1 is MNHNY, CDR2 SVGAGI (reference sequence). CDR3 amino acids: CASRAQGNTGELFF. In DNA, the CDR3 is TGTGCCAGCAGGGCACAGGGCAACACCGGGGAGCTGTTTTTT.

In this sample, this clone turned up a few times. This chain uses TRBV7-3 with TRBJ1-1; D possibly corresponds to TRBD1 (6 bases). CDR3 length: 15 amino acids. Trimming left V 5 bases short and J 6 bases short, with 19 bases between. Germline CDR1 reads SGHTA; CDR2 reads FQGTGA. The CDR3 DNA follows: TGTGCCAGCAGCCCAGGGGAGGGGAGAGCAGCTGAAGCTTTCTTT. Its translation is CASSPGEGRAAEAFF. The variable domain in full, with the rest retrieved from reference TRBV7-3 and TRBJ1-1, is GAGVSQTPSNKVTEKGKYVELRCDPISGHTALYWYRQSLGQGPEFLIYFQGTGAADDSGLPNDRFFAVRPEGSVSTLKIQRTERGDSAVYLCASSPGEGRAAEAFFGQGTRLTVV.

The chain couples TRBV7-9 to TRBJ1-5; D unresolved. This CDR3 is 14 amino acids long. Germline V gene data show CDR1 as SEHNR and CDR2 as FQNEAQ (reference sequence). Trimming left V 5 bases short and J 2 bases short, with 10 bases between. The CDR3: CASSPHMGNQPQHF. As DNA, the CDR3 is TGTGCCAGCAGCCCACACATGGGCAATCAGCCCCAGCATTTT.

This chain links TRBV11-2 with TRBJ1-4; D uncertain. The CDR3 has 18 residues. V was pared by 2 bases and J by 3 bases, with 19 bases between. Germline values: CDR1 SGHAT, CDR2 FQNNGV. The CDR3 is CASSLHSLRALANEKLFF. CDR3 nucleotides: TGTGCCAGCAGCTTACATTCTCTCCGGGCACTAGCTAATGAAAAACTGTTTTTT.

The V gene is TRBV15, the J gene TRBJ2-1; weak D call: TRBD2 (5 bases). This CDR3 has 16 residues. Germline V lookup: CDR1 LNHNV, CDR2 YYDKDF (reference sequence). The V end was cut by 0 bases, the J end by 9 bases, with 18 bases between. The CDR3 DNA is TGTGCCACCAGCAGAGATAGGAGCGGCCCCGGAACTGAGCAGTTCTTC. Amino acids: CATSRDRSGPGTEQFF.

The chain links TRBV2 to TRBJ2-1; 10 nucleotides line up with TRBD1. The V segment lost 6 bases and the J segment 6 bases; nucleotides outside the gene matches: 5. Germline V CDR1 and CDR2: SNHLY, FYNNEI. There are 14 residues in the CDR3. CDR3 coding DNA: TGTGCCAGCAGCGGGACAGGGGCCCTCAATGAGCAGTTCTTC. It specifies CASSGTGALNEQFF.